This TCR beta chain was sequenced for a study of a mutant IDH1 vaccine in newly diagnosed glioma. The table lists this clone with a few counts. The antigen is not known. Clones were read by immunoSEQ multiplex PCR, and TCRdb kept only the in-frame ones, dropping some. The data hold 55,000 to 70,000 clones, with around 86% observed a single time. Indicated time point: baseline, week 1 (first vaccination visit). As to treatment: pre-vaccination baseline after standard-of-care therapy. Looked up from germline, CDR1 is KGHSH and CDR2 is LQKENI. This CDR3 is 16 amino acids long. Trimming stripped 5 bases from V and 2 bases from J, with 18 bases between. General observations from the study: Among patients, around 93% showed immune responses induced by the vaccine.

The sample in question was PBMCs, obtained from a glioma patient treated with radiotherapy, temozolomide or both. The genes are TRBV18 and TRBJ1-1; possible D gene TRBD1, 5 bases. The origin of this receptor is a man younger than 45 with glioma. This chain's CDR3 is CASSKLPPGENTEAFF. The CDR3, as DNA: TGTGCCAGCTCAAAATTGCCGCCGGGGGAAAACACTGAAGCTTTCTTT.